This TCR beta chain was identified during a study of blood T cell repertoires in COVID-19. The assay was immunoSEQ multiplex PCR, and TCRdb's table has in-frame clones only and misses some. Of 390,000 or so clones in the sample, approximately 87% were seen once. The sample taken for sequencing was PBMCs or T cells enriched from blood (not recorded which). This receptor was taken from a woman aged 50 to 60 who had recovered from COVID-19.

CDR3 coding DNA: TGTGCCAGCAGCTTCTCGGGGGTATCTTCACCCCTCCACTTT. Its translation: CASSFSGVSSPLHF. The V call is TRBV7-9, the J call TRBJ1-6, with D perhaps matching TRBD1 (5 bases). The V and J ends lost 3 bases and 9 bases respectively, with 12 bases between them. Per germline, CDR1 SEHNR and CDR2 FQNEAQ (reference sequence). The CDR3 contains 14 residues.